The clone carrying this TCR beta chain was picked up a small number of times. Its specificity is unknown. These data originate in a study of T-cell reconstitution after alpha-beta-depleted transplantation in children. General study findings and limits: Once a year had passed after transplant, T-cell counts and diversity came mostly from newly produced T cells. Recipient T cells and thymic progenitors that survived were the source of the high TCRbeta diversity seen at day 60 in some patients. About two months after transplant, alpha-beta T cells reportedly came from several hundred expanded graft clones.

The TCRbeta library was prepared with unique molecular identifiers. TCRdb re-derived calls from the PCR reads in MiXCR, one entry per CDR3 protein. The sample shows 450,000 to 600,000 distinct CDR3 sequences, over 10% of them seen only once. This CDR3 has 16 amino acids. CDR1 and CDR2 from the germline V gene are SGHDN and FVKESK. With 1 base removed from V and 0 bases from J, the gap between germline ends came to 12 bases. The sequencing here drew on PBMCs, mostly from graft donor cells, taken 360 days after TCRalphabeta/CD19-depleted stem cell transplant. The genes are TRBV14 and TRBJ1-2, with D hard to call. This TCR was recovered from a male patient under 18 who had a stem cell transplant for acute myeloid leukemia, so the T cells may come from the graft donor. The CDR3 DNA follows: TGTGCCAGCAGCCAAGGCCTTGGGCGGACTAACTATGGCTACACCTTC. This gives the protein CASSQGLGRTNYGYTF.